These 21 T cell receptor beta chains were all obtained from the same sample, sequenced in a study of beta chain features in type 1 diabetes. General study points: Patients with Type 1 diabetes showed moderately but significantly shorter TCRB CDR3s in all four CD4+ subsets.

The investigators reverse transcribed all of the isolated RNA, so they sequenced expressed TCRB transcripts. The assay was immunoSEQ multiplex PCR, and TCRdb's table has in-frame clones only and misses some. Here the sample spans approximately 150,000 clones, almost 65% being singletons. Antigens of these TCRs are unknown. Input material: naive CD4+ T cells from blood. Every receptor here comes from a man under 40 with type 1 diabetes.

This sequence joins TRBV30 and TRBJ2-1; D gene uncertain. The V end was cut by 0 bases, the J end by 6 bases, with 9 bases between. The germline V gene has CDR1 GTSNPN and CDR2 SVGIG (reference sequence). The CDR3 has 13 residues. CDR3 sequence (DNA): TGTGCCTGGAGTGTACGATCCGGCAATGAGCAGTTCTTC. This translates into CAWSVRSGNEQFF.

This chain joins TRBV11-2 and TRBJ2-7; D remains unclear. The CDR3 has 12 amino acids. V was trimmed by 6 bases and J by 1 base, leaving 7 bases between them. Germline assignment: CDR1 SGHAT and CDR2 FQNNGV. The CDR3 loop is CASSKLSYEQYF. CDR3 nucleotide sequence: TGTGCCAGCAGTAAGCTATCCTACGAGCAGTACTTC.

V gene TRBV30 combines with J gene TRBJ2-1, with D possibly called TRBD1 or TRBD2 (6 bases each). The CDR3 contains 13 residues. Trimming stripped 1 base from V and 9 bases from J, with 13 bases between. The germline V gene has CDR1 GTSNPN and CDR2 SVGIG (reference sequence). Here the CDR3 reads CAWSGTGASEQFF. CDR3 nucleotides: TGTGCCTGGAGTGGTACGGGGGCGAGTGAGCAGTTCTTC.

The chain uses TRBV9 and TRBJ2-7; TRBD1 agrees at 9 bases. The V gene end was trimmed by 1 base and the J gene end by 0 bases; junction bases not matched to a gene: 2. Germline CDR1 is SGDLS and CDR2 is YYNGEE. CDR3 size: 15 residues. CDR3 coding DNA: TGTGCCAGCAGCGTAACAGGGGGCTTCTCCTACGAGCAGTACTTC. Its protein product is CASSVTGGFSYEQYF.

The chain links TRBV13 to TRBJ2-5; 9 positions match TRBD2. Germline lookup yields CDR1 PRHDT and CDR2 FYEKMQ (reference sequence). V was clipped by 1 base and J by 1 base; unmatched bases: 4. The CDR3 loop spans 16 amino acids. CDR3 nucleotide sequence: TGTGCCAGCAGCTTAGTGAGCGGGGGGCCCCAAGAGACCCAGTACTTC. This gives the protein CASSLVSGGPQETQYF.

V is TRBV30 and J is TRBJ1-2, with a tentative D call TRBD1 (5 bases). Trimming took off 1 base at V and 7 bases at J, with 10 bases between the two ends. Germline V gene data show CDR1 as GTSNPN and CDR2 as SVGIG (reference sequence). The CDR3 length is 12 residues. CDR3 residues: CAWSAEGSGYTF. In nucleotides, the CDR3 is TGTGCCTGGAGTGCTGAGGGGTCTGGCTACACCTTC. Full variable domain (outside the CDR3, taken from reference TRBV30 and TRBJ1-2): SQTIHQWPATLVQPVGSPLSLECTVEGTSNPNLYWYRQAAGRGLQLLFYSVGIGQISSEVPQNLSASRPQDRQFILSSKKLLLSDSGFYLCAWSAEGSGYTFGSGTRLTVV.

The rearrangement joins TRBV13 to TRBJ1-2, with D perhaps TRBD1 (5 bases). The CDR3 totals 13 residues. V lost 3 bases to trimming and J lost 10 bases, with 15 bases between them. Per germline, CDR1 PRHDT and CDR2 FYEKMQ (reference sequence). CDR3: CASSFSGQGSYTF. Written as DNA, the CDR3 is TGTGCCAGCAGCTTTAGTGGCCAGGGTTCCTACACCTTC.

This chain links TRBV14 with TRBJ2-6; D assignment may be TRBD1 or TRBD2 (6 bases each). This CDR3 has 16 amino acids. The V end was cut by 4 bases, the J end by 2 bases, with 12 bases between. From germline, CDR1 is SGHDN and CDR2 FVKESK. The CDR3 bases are TGTGCCAGCAGCCCCCTCGGGGGCACTGGGGCCAACGTCCTGACTTTC. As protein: CASSPLGGTGANVLTF. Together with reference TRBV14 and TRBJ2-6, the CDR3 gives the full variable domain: EAGVTQFPSHSVIEKGQTVTLRCDPISGHDNLYWYRRVMGKEIKFLLHFVKESKQDESGMPNNRFLAERTGGTYSTLKVQPAELEDSGVYFCASSPLGGTGANVLTFGAGSRLTVL.

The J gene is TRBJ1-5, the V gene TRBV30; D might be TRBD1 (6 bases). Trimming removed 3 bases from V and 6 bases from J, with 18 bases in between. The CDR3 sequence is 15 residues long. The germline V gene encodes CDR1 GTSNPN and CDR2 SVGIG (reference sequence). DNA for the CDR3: TGTGCCTGGAGCCCGGGACACCCAGGTAGTCAGCCCCAGCATTTT. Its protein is CAWSPGHPGSQPQHF.

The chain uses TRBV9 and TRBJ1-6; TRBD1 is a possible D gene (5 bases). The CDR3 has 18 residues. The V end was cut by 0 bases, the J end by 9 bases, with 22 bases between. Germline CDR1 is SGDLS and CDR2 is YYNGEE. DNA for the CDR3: TGTGCCAGCAGCGTAGAGGGGTACTCCCGATCGGAAGTTTCACCCCTCCACTTT. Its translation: CASSVEGYSRSEVSPLHF. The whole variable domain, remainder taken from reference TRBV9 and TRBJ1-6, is DSGVTQTPKHLITATGQRVTLRCSPRSGDLSVYWYQQSLDQGLQFLIQYYNGEERAKGNILERFSAQQFPDLHSELNLSSLELGDSALYFCASSVEGYSRSEVSPLHFGNGTRLTVT.

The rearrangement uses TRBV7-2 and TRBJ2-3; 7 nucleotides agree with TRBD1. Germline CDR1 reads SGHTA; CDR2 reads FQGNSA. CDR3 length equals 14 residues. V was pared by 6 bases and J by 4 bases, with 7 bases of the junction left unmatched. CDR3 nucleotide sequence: TGTGCCAGCAGAAGGACAGGACAGGCAGATACGCAGTATTTT. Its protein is CASRRTGQADTQYF.

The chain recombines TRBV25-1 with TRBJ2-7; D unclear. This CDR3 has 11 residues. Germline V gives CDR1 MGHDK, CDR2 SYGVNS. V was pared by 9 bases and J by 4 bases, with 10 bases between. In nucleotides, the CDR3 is TGTGCCAGTCAAGTATTGTACGAGCAGTACTTC. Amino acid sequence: CASQVLYEQYF.

The CDR3 sequence is CASSFPLGAYEQYF. The DNA of the CDR3 is TGTGCCAGCAGTTTCCCCTTAGGGGCCTACGAGCAGTACTTC. This rearrangement joins TRBV28 to TRBJ2-7; TRBD1 might be the D (5 bases). From germline, CDR1 is MDHEN and CDR2 SYDVKM. There are 14 residues in the CDR3. Trimming removed 3 bases from V and 2 bases from J, with 11 bases in between. Full variable domain (remainder filled in from reference TRBV28 and TRBJ2-7): DVKVTQSSRYLVKRTGEKVFLECVQDMDHENMFWYRQDPGLGLRLIYFSYDVKMKEKGDIPEGYSVSREKKERFSLILESASTNQTSMYLCASSFPLGAYEQYFGPGTRLTVT.

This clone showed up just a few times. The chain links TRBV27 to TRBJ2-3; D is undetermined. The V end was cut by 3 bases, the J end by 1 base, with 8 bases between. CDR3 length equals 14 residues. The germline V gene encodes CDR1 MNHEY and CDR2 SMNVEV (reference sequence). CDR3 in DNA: TGTGCCAGCAGTTTGGCCCTAGGCACAGATACGCAGTATTTT. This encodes CASSLALGTDTQYF.

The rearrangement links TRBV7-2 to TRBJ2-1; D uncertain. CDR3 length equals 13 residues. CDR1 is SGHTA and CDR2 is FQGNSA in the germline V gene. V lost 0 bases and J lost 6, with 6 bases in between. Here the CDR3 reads CASSLARSNEQFF. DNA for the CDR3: TGTGCCAGCAGCTTAGCGCGCAGCAATGAGCAGTTCTTC.

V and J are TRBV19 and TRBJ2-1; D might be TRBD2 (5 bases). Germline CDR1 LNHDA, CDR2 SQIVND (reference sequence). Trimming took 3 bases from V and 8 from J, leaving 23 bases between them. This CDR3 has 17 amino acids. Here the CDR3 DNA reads TGTGCCAGTAGTATTAGTCGGGGTGGGGTCCCGCCTTATGAGCAGTTCTTC. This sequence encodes CASSISRGGVPPYEQFF.

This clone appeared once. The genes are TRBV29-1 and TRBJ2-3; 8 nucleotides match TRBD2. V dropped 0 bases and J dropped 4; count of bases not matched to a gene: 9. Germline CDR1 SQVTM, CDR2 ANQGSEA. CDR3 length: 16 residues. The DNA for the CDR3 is TGCAGCGTTGAAGATCGGCGGGGGGAGTGGGCAGATACGCAGTATTTT. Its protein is CSVEDRRGEWADTQYF.

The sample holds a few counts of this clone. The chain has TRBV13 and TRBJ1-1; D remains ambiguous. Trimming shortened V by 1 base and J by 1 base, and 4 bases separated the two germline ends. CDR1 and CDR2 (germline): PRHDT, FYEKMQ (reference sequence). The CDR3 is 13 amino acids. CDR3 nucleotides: TGTGCCAGCAGCTTAGCTAGGAACACTGAAGCTTTCTTT. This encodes CASSLARNTEAFF.

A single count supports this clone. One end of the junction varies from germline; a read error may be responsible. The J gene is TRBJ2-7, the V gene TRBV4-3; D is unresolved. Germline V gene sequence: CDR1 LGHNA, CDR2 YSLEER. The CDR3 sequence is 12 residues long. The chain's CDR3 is CASSQGSGAQHF. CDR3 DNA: TGCGCCAGCAGCCAAGGTTCTGGCGCGCAGCACTTC.

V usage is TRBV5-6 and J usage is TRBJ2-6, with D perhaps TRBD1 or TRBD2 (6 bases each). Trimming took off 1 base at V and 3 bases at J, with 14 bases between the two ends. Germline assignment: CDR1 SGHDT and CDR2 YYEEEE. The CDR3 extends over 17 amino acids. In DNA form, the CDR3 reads TGTGCCAGCAGCTTGCTGGGGGGCGGGGTTGGGGCCAACGTCCTGACTTTC. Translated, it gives CASSLLGGGVGANVLTF.

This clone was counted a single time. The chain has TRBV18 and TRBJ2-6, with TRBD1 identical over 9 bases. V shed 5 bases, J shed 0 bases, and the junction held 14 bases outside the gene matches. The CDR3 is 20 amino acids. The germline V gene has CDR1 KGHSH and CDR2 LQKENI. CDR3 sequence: CASSKWAGDRDTSGANVLTF. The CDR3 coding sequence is TGTGCCAGCTCAAAATGGGCTGGGGACAGGGATACCTCTGGGGCCAACGTCCTGACTTTC.